This record looks at one T cell receptor (beta chain) sequence and its context. Its antigen remains undetermined. Within one base of it there is no much larger clone, and no base qualities were kept. This record comes from a study of blood T cell repertoires in COVID-19 (dated by TCRdb to 2019 to 2021). Turning to the overall study: Samples covering the acute and convalescent phases of COVID-19 were provided by collaborators in the United States, Italy and Spain. The sample metadata nearly always contained a de-identified subject ID, COVID-19 status, age in years and sex. Subjects who had been exposed to COVID-19, were actively infected with it, or had recovered from it provided the deeply sampled blood TCRbeta repertoires that made up the dataset. Where available, HLA class I and class II types were obtained from metadata supplied by the sample provider rather than from assay-based typing. The material from the prospective study consisted of cDNA or gDNA derived from T cells, B-cell-depleted T cells, or PBMCs. The samples were drawn from the first 160 participants of the ongoing ImmuneRACE study and from roughly 1,300 subjects provided by 6 global collaborators. The repertoires were released in a freely available public database intended as a resource for research on the immune response to SARS-CoV-2.

Taken from the germline V gene (reference sequence), the CDR1 and CDR2 loops are DFQATT and SNEGSKA. Trimming removed 3 bases from V and 1 base from J; the gene matches leave 1 base unexplained. The CDR3, cysteine through phenylalanine, is 14 amino acids long. The retained sequence is limited to the CDR3, 42 bases, with the frame set at the first base. Overall study outcomes, separate from this receptor: The amount of clinical and demographic metadata varied by source and participant and was provided uncurated.

The immunoSEQ Assay, a bias-controlled multiplex PCR, was used to amplify TCRbeta CDR3 regions from genomic DNA. In the source study's methods: Nucleated cell counts per sample were estimated from amplification of reference gene primers within the assay. To quantify the absolute abundance of each unique TCRbeta CDR3 rearrangement, sequence reads were collapsed and filtered. For each sample, productive Simpson clonality was calculated by taking the square root of Simpson's diversity index across productive rearrangements. Imported from immuneACCESS, the table was reduced by TCRdb to in-frame sequences with V and J called. These copies leave out some clones; in studies compared against another copy, an unresolved V gene accounts for under half, and the cause of the remainder is not known. V, J and clone size were drawn from that table, and D and trimming were deduced from the DNA. A total of more than 250,000 clones appear in this sample, 88% of them only once. The ten most abundant clones make up 1% to 1.5% of the sample.

Enrolling through a virtual design, the prospective study's participants ranged in age from roughly 18 to 95 years and lived across roughly 24 United States geographic areas. In the prospective study, cohorts were assigned on the basis of participant-reported clinical history obtained from a screening survey and a study questionnaire. In the prospective study, mobile phlebotomists collected whole blood, serum and a nasopharyngeal or oropharyngeal swab from each participant. Additional blood draws and questionnaires over a 2-month period could optionally be provided by prospective study participants. Before DNA extraction, blood samples from the prospective study were shipped at room temperature or frozen.

The sequence came from a woman aged 40-49 years with acute COVID-19. Sequencing was carried out using PBMCs or T cells enriched from blood (not recorded which). The sequence is built from TRBV20-1 and TRBJ2-3; the central 10 bases match TRBD2. The DNA sequence reads TGCAGTGCTAGTGGGACTAGCGGCACAGATACGCAGTATTTT. This gives the protein CSASGTSGTDTQYF.